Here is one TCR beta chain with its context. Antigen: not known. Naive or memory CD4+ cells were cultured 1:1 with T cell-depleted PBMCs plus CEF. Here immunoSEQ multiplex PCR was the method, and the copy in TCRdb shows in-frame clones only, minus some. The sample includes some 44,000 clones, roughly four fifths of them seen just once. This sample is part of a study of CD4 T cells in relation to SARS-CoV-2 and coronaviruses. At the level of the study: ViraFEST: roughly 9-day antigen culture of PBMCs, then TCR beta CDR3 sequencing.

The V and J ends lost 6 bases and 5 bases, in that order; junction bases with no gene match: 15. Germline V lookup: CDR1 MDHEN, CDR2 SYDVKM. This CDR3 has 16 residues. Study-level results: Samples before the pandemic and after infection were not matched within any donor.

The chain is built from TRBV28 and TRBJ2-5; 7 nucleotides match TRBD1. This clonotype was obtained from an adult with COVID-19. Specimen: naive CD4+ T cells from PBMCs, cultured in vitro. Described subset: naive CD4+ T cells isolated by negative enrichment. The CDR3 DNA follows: TGTGCCAGCAGCCAACGGGGTACGACAGGGACGGAGACCCAGTACTTC. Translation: CASSQRGTTGTETQYF.